This T cell receptor (beta chain) was documented in a study of T-cell reconstitution after alpha-beta-depleted transplantation in children. V lost 0 bases to trimming and J lost 3 bases, with 9 bases between them. Germline V gives CDR1 SGHRS, CDR2 YFSETQ. The CDR3 covers 15 residues. Unique molecular identifiers featured in how the TCRbeta library was prepared. TCRdb redid the calling of the PCR reads with MiXCR, one entry per CDR3 protein. The table has around 200,000 distinct CDR3 sequences, approximately 6.6% seen once; the top ten hold approximately 2.9%. The chain is built from TRBV5-1 and TRBJ2-2, with no clear D. The clonotype comes from a human donor who donated a stem cell graft to a child with Wiskott-Aldrich syndrome. This sample comprised PBMCs from the stem cell graft donor, obtained from the stem cell graft. The CDR3 nucleotides read TGCGCCAGCAGCTTGGTGATCGGCGACACCGGGGAGCTGTTTTTT. Protein sequence: CASSLVIGDTGELFF.